The following is a T cell receptor beta chain sequence with its context. There are 13 residues in the CDR3. CDR1 is MNHEY, CDR2 SMNVEV, per germline (reference sequence). Trimming removed 2 bases from V and 10 bases from J, with 12 bases in between. This specimen belongs to a study of CD8 T cells in Susac syndrome. The T cells that were sequenced for TCR beta were CD8+ and CD4+ cells from blood. Each multiple sclerosis control was a treatment-naive patient with relapsing-remitting disease that was either stable or active. Negative isolation yielded CD4+ and CD8+ T cells, and FACS enriched TEMRA cells. Reverse transcription of 0.5 to 1 ug RNA was carried out with random hexamers. Multiplex PCR with immunoSEQ amplified the TCR beta CDR3 across 54 Vbeta and 13 Jbeta. TCRdb analysed the immunoSEQ multiplex PCR reads with MiXCR anew, one entry per CDR3 protein. The repertoire holds about 300,000 distinct CDR3 sequences, with 70% to 90% as singletons.

The sequencing input was CD8+ T cells from PBMCs. This receptor was identified in a human donor with multiple sclerosis. The chain employs TRBV27 and TRBJ2-1; D might be TRBD2 (5 bases). The CDR3 DNA reads TGTGCCAGCAGTTTAGGGCGGGCAGCCGAGCAGTTCTTC. Its protein product is CASSLGRAAEQFF.